A selection of T cell receptor beta chains follows, all from one sample in a study of blood T cell repertoires in COVID-19. Only in-frame clones appear in the TCRdb table, and some are missing; sequencing was by immunoSEQ multiplex PCR. The sample yields 98,000 or so clones, approximately 88% seen once. What was sequenced was peripheral blood. These receptors were taken from a man aged 60 to 75 with COVID-19, enrolled during active disease. Both conserved end residues are part of each CDR3. Fields, in order: clone size, D gene, J gene, V gene, CDR3 DNA, CDR3 protein. The D gene is left open where the match is weak. Expanded clones are given a class, and other clones once, few, many or no size at all.

NA	NA	TRBJ2-7	TRBV29-1	TGCAGCGTTGGGGCAGGGGAGTCCTACGAGCAGTACTTC	CSVGAGESYEQYF
NA	TRBD2	TRBJ2-3	TRBV2	TGTGCCAGCACCGCGGGGAGGGGAGGTACAGATACGCAGTATTTT	CASTAGRGGTDTQYF
NA	TRBD2	TRBJ2-3	TRBV7-6	TGTGCCAGCAGCTACCGAGCGACTAGCGGGAGCACAGATACGCAGTATTTT	CASSYRATSGSTDTQYF
NA	NA	TRBJ1-1	TRBV27	TGTGCCAGCAGGTCGGACGTAGGGGGAACTGAAGCTTTCTTT	CASRSDVGGTEAFF
once	TRBD2	TRBJ2-3	TRBV11-3	TGTGCCAGCAGACAGACTAGCGGGGAGCGAGATACGCAGTATTTT	CASRQTSGERDTQYF
NA	NA	TRBJ1-6	TRBV19	TGTGCCAGTTCCTCGGAAGGACAGCTCAATTCACCCCTCCACTTT	CASSSEGQLNSPLHF
NA	NA	TRBJ1-3	TRBV4-3	TGCGCCAGCAGCCAAGATGGGCCCGGCAGCTCTGGAAACACCATATATTTT	CASSQDGPGSSGNTIYF
few	NA	TRBJ1-5	TRBV2	TGTGCCAGCAGTGCTACTAGGGGCAATCAGCCCCAGCATTTT	CASSATRGNQPQHF
NA	NA	TRBJ2-1	TRBV7-9	TGTGCCAGCAGCTTAGGCGGAACCTACAATGAGCAGTTCTTC	CASSLGGTYNEQFF
NA	TRBD1	TRBJ2-3	TRBV5-1	TGCGCCAGCAGAAGACAGGGGGGAGATACGCAGTATTTT	CASRRQGGDTQYF
many	TRBD2	TRBJ2-7	TRBV5-1	TGCGCCAGCAGCTTGGGGTGGGGACTAGCGGTCTACGAGCAGTACTTC	CASSLGWGLAVYEQYF
NA	TRBD1	TRBJ1-3	TRBV19	TGTGCCAGTAGTATCCTTGGGACAGCGGTGGATTTT	CASSILGTAVDF
NA	NA	TRBJ1-1	TRBV14	TGTGCCAGCAGCCAAGATCAGGGGATGAACACTGAAGCTTTCTTT	CASSQDQGMNTEAFF
NA	TRBD2	TRBJ2-5	TRBV10-3	TGTGCCATCAGTGAGGTGACTAGCGGGTTGCAAGAGACCCAGTACTTC	CAISEVTSGLQETQYF
NA	TRBD2	TRBJ2-4	TRBV9	TGTGCCAGCAGCGTAGAAGCGGGAGTGGAAAACATTCAGTACTTC	CASSVEAGVENIQYF
NA	NA	TRBJ2-6	TRBV30	TGTGCCTGGGGCAAGCCCCGGGGGACTGCTAACTCTGGGGCCAACGTCCTGACTTTC	CAWGKPRGTANSGANVLTF
NA	TRBD1	TRBJ2-7	TRBV10-1	TGCGCCAGCAGTTCCGGGACAGGAACCTACGAGCAGTACTTC	CASSSGTGTYEQYF
NA	NA	TRBJ2-7	TRBV10-2	TGCGCCAGCAGTGGAACACCAAGGAGCTCCTACGAGCAGTACTTC	CASSGTPRSSYEQYF
NA	TRBD1	TRBJ1-5	TRBV6-2/TRBV6-3	TGTGCCAGCAGCCACGCCTTGACAGGGTATAGCAATCAGCCCCAGCATTTT	CASSHALTGYSNQPQHF
few	NA	TRBJ1-5	TRBV24-1	TGTGCCACCAGGGACAGACACTGGGGGCCCCAGCATTTT	CATRDRHWGPQHF
NA	TRBD2	TRBJ2-7	TRBV5-5	TGTGCCAGCAGCTTGTTCCTTGGGACTAGCTACGAGCAGTACTTC	CASSLFLGTSYEQYF
NA	NA	TRBJ1-2	TRBV6-2/TRBV6-3	TGTGCCAGCAGCCGACAGGAGTACTATGGCTACACCTTC	CASSRQEYYGYTF
once	TRBD1	TRBJ1-1	TRBV30	TGTGCCTGGAGTGACCACAGGGGGCGCGCAGCTTTCTTT	CAWSDHRGRAAFF
NA	TRBD1	TRBJ1-4	TRBV5-3	TGTGCCAGAAGCGGCCGGGACAGGGGTAAAAAACTGTTTTTT	CARSGRDRGKKLFF
NA	NA	TRBJ2-1	TRBV7-9	TGTGCCAGCAGAAGAGGGAGTAATGAGCAGTTCTTC	CASRRGSNEQFF
NA	TRBD1	TRBJ1-1	TRBV5-1	TGCGCCAGCAGCTTGACAGGGGCGAATACTGAAGCTTTCTTT	CASSLTGANTEAFF
NA	TRBD2	TRBJ2-1	TRBV5-6	TGTGCCAGCAGCTTGGCGGGGCTAGCGGGAGGGTCCTACAATGAGCAGTTCTTC	CASSLAGLAGGSYNEQFF
NA	NA	TRBJ2-7	TRBV12-5	TGTGCTAGTGGTTTGCGCCAGGGGCCTGGAGACGAGCAGTACTTC	CASGLRQGPGDEQYF
NA	NA	TRBJ2-2	TRBV5-5	TGTGCCAGCAGCCGGCGGGGGCCTAATACCGGGGAGCTGTTTTTT	CASSRRGPNTGELFF
NA	NA	TRBJ2-3	TRBV5-4	TGTGCCAGCAGCTTGGCCATGGGGCTGGAGACAGATACGCAGTATTTT	CASSLAMGLETDTQYF
NA	TRBD1	TRBJ1-1	TRBV27	TGTGCCAGCAGTTCCAGACAGGGGGCGGGCACTGAAGCTTTCTTT	CASSSRQGAGTEAFF
NA	NA	TRBJ2-7	TRBV21-1	TGTGCCAGCAGCAAAGAGGAACAGGCCTCCACCGAGCAGTACTTC	CASSKEEQASTEQYF
NA	TRBD2	TRBJ2-1	TRBV5-4	TGTGCCAGCAGCTTGGGGCTAGCGGGAGGGCACAATGAGCAGTTCTTC	CASSLGLAGGHNEQFF
NA	TRBD2	TRBJ2-7	TRBV3-1/TRBV3-2	TGTGCCAGCAGCCAAGGACTAGCGGACTACGAGCAGTACTTC	CASSQGLADYEQYF
NA	NA	TRBJ2-1	TRBV7-6	TGTGCCAGCAGCCCCCCGGGCAATGAGCAGTTCTTC	CASSPPGNEQFF
NA	NA	TRBJ2-3	TRBV21-1	TGTGCCAGCAGCAAGAGCAGGCGGGAACCCACAGATACGCAGTATTTT	CASSKSRREPTDTQYF
NA	TRBD2	TRBJ2-1	TRBV7-9	TGTGCCAGCAGCCCGAGGACTAGCGGGAGGGGTGAGCAGTTCTTC	CASSPRTSGRGEQFF
NA	TRBD1	TRBJ2-7	TRBV6-2/TRBV6-3	TGTGCCAGCAGCCGTACCCAGGGGGCGGGCTACGAGCAGTACTTC	CASSRTQGAGYEQYF
NA	NA	TRBJ2-1	TRBV14	TGTGCCAGCAGCAACCGGGACAACCAATACAATGAGCAGTTCTTC	CASSNRDNQYNEQFF
NA	TRBD2	TRBJ2-3	TRBV5-1	TGCGCCAGCAGCCCTTGGACTAGCGGGACGACAGATACGCAGTATTTT	CASSPWTSGTTDTQYF
NA	NA	TRBJ1-1	TRBV11-3	TGTGCCAGCAGCTTGAGATTGAACACTGAAGCTTTCTTT	CASSLRLNTEAFF
NA	TRBD2	TRBJ2-7	TRBV5-1	TGCGCCAGCAGCTTGGGGAAGCGGGAGGTCTACGAGCAGTACTTC	CASSLGKREVYEQYF
NA	TRBD1	TRBJ2-6	TRBV5-1	TGCGCCAGCAGCTTGGGTGGGACAGGGACGACCAACGTCCTGACTTTC	CASSLGGTGTTNVLTF
once	TRBD2	TRBJ2-2	TRBV28	TGTGCCAGCAGTCCCCCCGGACTAGCGGGAGAGGCCGGGGAGCTGTTTTTT	CASSPPGLAGEAGELFF
NA	TRBD2	TRBJ2-1	TRBV10-3	TGTGCCATCAGCTTGCGGGAGTCTAACAATGAGCAGTTCTTC	CAISLRESNNEQFF
NA	NA	TRBJ2-2	TRBV7-3	TGTGCCAGCAGTCGTACCGGACAGAACACCGGGGAGCTGTTTTTT	CASSRTGQNTGELFF
NA	TRBD2	TRBJ2-2	TRBV14	TGTGCCAGCAGCCTTTCCCTAGCGGGACGGGTGAACACCGGGGAGCTGTTTTTT	CASSLSLAGRVNTGELFF
NA	TRBD2	TRBJ2-1	TRBV10-3	TGTGCCATCTCGGGATTGGACGGACTAGCGGGAGTCAATGAGCAGTTCTTC	CAISGLDGLAGVNEQFF
NA	TRBD1	TRBJ2-6	TRBV27	TGTGCCAGCAGTCCGCCGGGACAGGGAGCCCCTGGGGCCAACGTCCTGACTTTC	CASSPPGQGAPGANVLTF
NA	TRBD1	TRBJ2-5	TRBV6-6	TGTGCCAGCAGCTCAAGGCAAGGGGGCTTGGAGACCCAGTACTTC	CASSSRQGGLETQYF
NA	NA	TRBJ1-3	TRBV7-2	TGTGCCAGCAGCTTAGGGGCAGGGACTGGAAACACCATATATTTT	CASSLGAGTGNTIYF
few	TRBD1	TRBJ2-1	TRBV11-3	TGTGCCAGCACCCCTAGGGGGACAGGGAACAATGAGCAGTTCTTC	CASTPRGTGNNEQFF
NA	NA	TRBJ1-1	TRBV10-3	TGTGCCATCAGTGAGTCGGAGGACAACACTGAAGCTTTCTTT	CAISESEDNTEAFF